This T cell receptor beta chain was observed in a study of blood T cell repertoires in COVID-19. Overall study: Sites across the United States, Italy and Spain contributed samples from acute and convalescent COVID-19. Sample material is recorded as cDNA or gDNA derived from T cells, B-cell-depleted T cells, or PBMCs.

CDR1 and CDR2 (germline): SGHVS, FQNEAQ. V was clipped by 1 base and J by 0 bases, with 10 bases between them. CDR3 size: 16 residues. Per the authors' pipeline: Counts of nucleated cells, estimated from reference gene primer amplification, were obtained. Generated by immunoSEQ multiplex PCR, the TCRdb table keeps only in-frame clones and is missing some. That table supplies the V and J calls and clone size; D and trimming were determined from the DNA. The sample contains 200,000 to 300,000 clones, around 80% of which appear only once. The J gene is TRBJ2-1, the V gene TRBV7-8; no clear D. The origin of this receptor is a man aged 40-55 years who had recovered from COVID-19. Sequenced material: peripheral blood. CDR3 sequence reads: CASSLDTSNSYNEQFF. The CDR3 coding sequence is TGTGCCAGCAGCTTAGATACCTCTAACTCCTACAATGAGCAGTTCTTC.